This T cell receptor (beta chain) was captured by sequencing in a study of cytotoxic CD8 clonotypes in ibrutinib-treated CLL. From germline, CDR1 is WNHNN and CDR2 SYGVQD (reference sequence). The trim removed 0 bases at V and 3 bases at J, leaving 8 bases unmatched. This CDR3 has 17 residues. Profiling relied on immunoSEQ multiplex PCR, and the TCRdb table lists in-frame clones only, not all of them. The sample has 250,000 to 350,000 clones, 70% to 80% seen once. The rearrangement uses TRBV10-1 and TRBJ2-1, with 7 bases identical to TRBD1. The sequencing used PBMCs, collected at disease progression, from a patient treated with ibrutinib. This TCR came from a human donor with chronic lymphocytic leukemia. This CDR3 reads CASSESWKGAIYNEQFF. The CDR3 DNA sequence: TGCGCCAGCAGTGAGTCCTGGAAGGGGGCTATCTACAATGAGCAGTTCTTC.